The 25 T cell receptor beta chains reported below all come from one sample, sequenced in a study of post-analysis software for immune sequencing data (dated by TCRdb to between 2014 and 2017). Paper-wide results and their limitations: Patients showed significantly higher frequencies than controls for five TRBV segments, among them TRBV5-6, TRBV5-1 and TRBV20-1.

These receptors have no known antigen. Libraries were constructed by PCR. Sequenced on an Illumina HiSeq 2500. To reduce PCR and sequencing biases, unique molecular identifiers were built into the TCR beta cDNA libraries. The public reads were quality trimmed at Q25 with fastp and then assembled into clones with MiXCR by TCRdb, keeping productive beta chains. CDR3 protein sequences are deduplicated, and each keeps its most common genes and DNA. The sample table lists about 460,000 distinct CDR3 sequences, approximately 46% of them with a count of one. The leading ten clones occupy 9% to 14% of the sample. Material: blood. These TCRs come from a girl under 18 with multiple sclerosis.

J is TRBJ2-5 and V is TRBV7-8; 10 nucleotides agree with TRBD2. With V trimmed by 5 bases and J by 4 bases, 4 bases remained unmatched. CDR1 is SGHVS, CDR2 FQNEAQ, per germline. The CDR3 spans 14 residues. This CDR3 reads CASSTTSGVETQYF. For the CDR3, the DNA is TGTGCCAGCAGCACAACTAGCGGGGTAGAGACCCAGTACTTC.

The V gene is TRBV7-9, the J gene TRBJ1-1; TRBD1 might be the D (6 bases). The CDR3 spans 17 residues. Germline CDR1 and CDR2: SEHNR and FQNEAQ (reference sequence). V lost 0 bases, J lost 5 bases, and 19 bases lay in between. In DNA form, the CDR3 reads TGTGCCAGCAGCTTAGCACCGAACAGGGTACGGGGGACTGAAGCTTTCTTT. This translates into CASSLAPNRVRGTEAFF.

This clonotype has more than one count but fewer than ten. The chain couples TRBV10-2 to TRBJ2-1, with TRBD2 identical over 7 bases. This CDR3 has 16 amino acids. From germline, CDR1 is WSHSY and CDR2 SAAADI. The V gene end was trimmed by 0 bases and the J gene end by 3 bases; junction bases not matched to a gene: 5. The CDR3 nucleotides are TGCGCCAGCAGTGAGTCGAGTGCGGGAGACTACAATGAGCAGTTCTTC. It yields the protein CASSESSAGDYNEQFF.

The CDR3 here is CASSLSDRYTEAFF. The CDR3 DNA is TGTGCCAGCAGTTTATCTGACAGATACACTGAAGCTTTCTTT. The rearrangement uses TRBV27 and TRBJ1-1; a weak D match, TRBD1 (5 bases). The V and J ends lost 0 bases and 3 bases respectively, with 8 bases between them. The CDR3 has 14 amino acids. Germline-derived CDR1 and CDR2 are MNHEY and SMNVEV (reference sequence).

This clonotype occurred a few times. The chain joins TRBV29-1 to TRBJ1-2; no definite D call. Trimming stripped 2 bases from V and 8 bases from J, with 18 bases between. The CDR3 runs 14 residues. Looked up from germline, CDR1 is SQVTM and CDR2 is ANQGSEA. The CDR3 DNA follows: TGCAGCGTTGAAATAGTAAGATCTGGGAACGGCTACACCTTC. It translates to CSVEIVRSGNGYTF.

This clonotype was recorded a few times. The V call is TRBV14, the J call TRBJ2-5, with 10 bases fitting TRBD2. Per germline, CDR1 SGHDN and CDR2 FVKESK. This CDR3 is 14 amino acids long. V lost 4 bases to trimming and J lost 3 bases; unmatched junction nucleotides: 2. This CDR3 is CASSRGTSEETQYF. In nucleotides, the CDR3 is TGTGCCAGCAGCCGGGGGACTAGCGAAGAGACCCAGTACTTC.

The genes are TRBV29-1 and TRBJ2-7, with 7 bases matching TRBD2. J lost 3 bases, V lost 0 bases, and 8 bases had no gene match. CDR3 length: 15 amino acids. Per the germline V gene, CDR1 is SQVTM and CDR2 is ANQGSEA. CDR3 in DNA: TGCAGCGTTGAAGAACCGGGACTACACTTCTACGAGCAGTACTTC. Its protein product is CSVEEPGLHFYEQYF.

Regarding this clonotype: A read error may account for a junction end that differs from germline. This sequence joins TRBV12-3 or TRBV12-4 and TRBJ1-5; weak D call: TRBD1 (6 bases). This CDR3 spans 16 amino acids. CDR3 bases: TGTGCCAGCAATTTAAGGTCAGGGGTTTTAACTCAGCCCCAGCATTTT. The encoded protein is CASNLRSGVLTQPQHF.

The V and J genes are TRBV28 and TRBJ2-5; 11 bases map to TRBD2. The J segment lost 4 bases and the V segment lost 5 bases, leaving 9 bases of the junction unmatched. CDR3 size: 16 residues. Germline lookup yields CDR1 MDHEN and CDR2 SYDVKM. The CDR3 DNA reads TGTGCCAGCAGTGAGCCACTAGCGGGAGTAATAGAGACCCAGTACTTC. It yields the protein CASSEPLAGVIETQYF.

This rearrangement joins TRBV29-1 to TRBJ1-5; tentative D call: TRBD1 (5 bases). Trimming pared 6 bases from V and 0 bases from J, leaving 12 bases between. The CDR3 consists of 14 residues. CDR1 is SQVTM, CDR2 ANQGSEA, per germline. As DNA, the CDR3 is TGCAGCGTAGTTACAGGAATTAGCAATCAGCCCCAGCATTTT. Its translation: CSVVTGISNQPQHF.

The chain couples TRBV4-2 to TRBJ2-1; tentative D call: TRBD1 (6 bases). The CDR3 runs to 13 residues. Germline CDR1 LGHNA, CDR2 YNFKEQ. The germline V and J ends were trimmed by 4 bases and 7 bases, with 11 bases remaining between them. In DNA form, the CDR3 reads TGTGCCAGCAGCCGAGACCAGGGGAATGAGCAGTTCTTC. This codes for CASSRDQGNEQFF.

The sample holds a few counts of this clonotype. At one of its ends the junction is not consistent with the germline gene, which may arise from a read error. V and J are TRBV7-8 and TRBJ2-7; 7 nucleotides match TRBD1. The germline gives CDR1 SGHVS, CDR2 FQNEAQ. The CDR3 loop spans 15 amino acids. The CDR3 DNA reads as TGTGTCAGCAGCTTAGACGGACAGGTGTCCTACGAGCAGTACTTC. The encoded protein is CVSSLDGQVSYEQYF. Based on the CDR3 plus reference TRBV7-8 and TRBJ2-7, the full variable domain is GAGVSQSPRYKVAKRGQDVALRCDPISGHVSLFWYQQALGQGPEFLTYFQNEAQLDKSGLPSDRFFAERPEGSVSTLKIQRTQQEDSAVYLCVSSLDGQVSYEQYFGPGTRLTVT.

A few counts support this clonotype. The chain couples TRBV7-2 to TRBJ2-5, with TRBD2 as a possible D gene (6 bases). Germline loops: CDR1 SGHTA, CDR2 FQGNSA. The CDR3 is made up of 15 amino acids. V gave up 3 bases and J gave up 11 bases, with 22 bases separating them. CDR3 in amino acids: CASSFLLAPEGEQYF. CDR3 DNA: TGTGCCAGCAGCTTCCTACTAGCCCCGGAGGGAGAGCAGTACTTC.

V and J are TRBV12-3 or TRBV12-4 and TRBJ2-3; 7 nucleotides align to TRBD2. The CDR3 length is 16 residues. Unmatched junction bases numbered 11, after V lost 3 bases and J lost 5 bases. The CDR3 loop reads CASSFPLSGGGDTQYF. CDR3 DNA: TGTGCCAGCAGTTTCCCCTTAAGTGGGGGGGGAGATACGCAGTATTTT.

V and J are TRBV9 and TRBJ2-3; unclear D gene. There are 15 residues in the CDR3. Germline CDR1 and CDR2: SGDLS and YYNGEE. V was shortened by 4 bases and J by 1 base, with 13 bases between the two germline ends. The CDR3 coding sequence is TGTGCCAGCAGCATGTATCCTCGGGGCACAGATACGCAGTATTTT. Its translation: CASSMYPRGTDTQYF.

V is TRBV5-1 and J is TRBJ2-5; D may correspond to TRBD1 or TRBD2 (5 bases each). V was shortened by 6 bases and J by 5 bases, with 17 bases between the two germline ends. Germline V gene lookup returns CDR1 SGHRS and CDR2 YFSETQ. The length of the CDR3 is 14 residues. CDR3 DNA sequence: TGCGCCAGCACCCTCCGAGGGGAAGGGGAGACCCAGTACTTC. Protein product: CASTLRGEGETQYF.

The chain joins TRBV9 to TRBJ2-2, with D perhaps TRBD2 (6 bases). CDR1 SGDLS and CDR2 YYNGEE come from the germline V gene. The CDR3 consists of 15 residues. Trimming took 0 bases from V and 7 from J, leaving 13 bases between them. The CDR3 DNA reads TGTGCCAGCAGCGTAGCTTTGGGGGGAATCGGGGAGCTGTTTTTT. This gives the protein CASSVALGGIGELFF.

This chain connects TRBV7-3 to TRBJ1-2; no clear D. CDR1 SGHTA and CDR2 FQGTGA come from the germline V gene. This CDR3 has 15 residues. With 1 base removed from V and 0 bases from J, the gap between germline ends came to 9 bases. CDR3 residues: CASSLRAGANYGYTF. The CDR3 DNA is TGTGCCAGCAGCTTAAGGGCGGGTGCTAACTATGGCTACACCTTC. Together with reference TRBV7-3 and TRBJ1-2, the CDR3 gives the full variable domain: GAGVSQTPSNKVTEKGKYVELRCDPISGHTALYWYRQSLGQGPEFLIYFQGTGAADDSGLPNDRFFAVRPEGSVSTLKIQRTERGDSAVYLCASSLRAGANYGYTFGSGTRLTVV.

This clonotype was seen a few times. The CDR3 DNA follows: TGTGCCAGCAGCGTAATCCATGGGTACGAGCAGTACTTC. Amino acids: CASSVIHGYEQYF. The gene calls are TRBV9 and TRBJ2-7; no firm D call. The V gene lost 1 base and the J gene lost 4 bases, with 9 bases spanning the gap. Germline V gives CDR1 SGDLS, CDR2 YYNGEE. The CDR3 covers 13 residues. Using reference TRBV9 and TRBJ2-7 for the parts outside the CDR3, the full variable domain is DSGVTQTPKHLITATGQRVTLRCSPRSGDLSVYWYQQSLDQGLQFLIQYYNGEERAKGNILERFSAQQFPDLHSELNLSSLELGDSALYFCASSVIHGYEQYFGPGTRLTVT.

The rearrangement uses TRBV6-5 and TRBJ1-6; D may be TRBD1 (5 bases). The V end was cut by 0 bases, the J end by 13 bases, with 13 bases between. In germline, CDR1 is MNHEY, CDR2 SVGAGI. This CDR3 comprises 14 residues. The CDR3 sequence: CASSYSTQRGPLHF. The CDR3 region has the DNA TGTGCCAGCAGTTACTCAACCCAGAGGGGCCCCCTCCACTTT.

The V gene is TRBV6-1, the J gene TRBJ1-1; D not certain. Germline values: CDR1 MNHNS, CDR2 SASEGT. The CDR3 spans 13 residues. Trimming pared 4 bases from V and 2 bases from J, leaving 8 bases between. The CDR3 region has the DNA TGTGCCAGCAGTGCGCAGGCAAACACTGAAGCTTTCTTT. It encodes CASSAQANTEAFF.

The rearrangement joins TRBV11-2 to TRBJ2-7; TRBD1 might be the D (6 bases). With 1 base removed from V and 3 bases from J, the gap between germline ends came to 13 bases. Germline lookup yields CDR1 SGHAT and CDR2 FQNNGV. This CDR3 contains 15 residues. CDR3 region: CASSLVGQGIYEQYF. The CDR3 DNA follows: TGTGCCAGCAGCTTAGTAGGTCAGGGGATCTACGAGCAGTACTTC.

This clonotype was counted a few times. The chain joins TRBV25-1 to TRBJ2-3, with D tentatively TRBD1 (6 bases). The germline V gene has CDR1 MGHDK and CDR2 SYGVNS. The CDR3 is 13 residues long. V lost 6 bases to trimming and J lost 2 bases, with 9 bases between them. This CDR3 reads CASRGTFTDTQYF. CDR3 bases: TGTGCCAGCAGGGGGACATTCACAGATACGCAGTATTTT. Full variable domain (remainder filled in from reference TRBV25-1 and TRBJ2-3): EADIYQTPRYLVIGTGKKITLECSQTMGHDKMYWYQQDPGMELHLIHYSYGVNSTEKGDLSSESTVSRIRTEHFPLTLESARPSHTSQYLCASRGTFTDTQYFGPGTRLTVL.

The V gene is TRBV15, the J gene TRBJ2-1, with D perhaps matching TRBD1 (6 bases). CDR3 length: 16 residues. Per germline, CDR1 LNHNV and CDR2 YYDKDF (reference sequence). Trimming left V 4 bases short and J 5 bases short, with 18 bases between. The CDR3 nucleotides are TGTGCCACCAGCACCCGAATCCGACAGGCCGACAATGAGCAGTTCTTC. Protein: CATSTRIRQADNEQFF.

This clonotype appeared many times. The V call is TRBV25-1, the J call TRBJ2-1, with 9 nucleotides matching TRBD1. Germline V gives CDR1 MGHDK, CDR2 SYGVNS. Trimming took 3 bases from V and 7 from J; bases not matched to a gene: 13. The CDR3 has 17 residues. CDR3 bases: TGTGCCAGCAGTGACTCTCACAGGGGGCAGGTTATGAATGAGCAGTTCTTC. It codes for CASSDSHRGQVMNEQFF.